Reported below is one TCR beta chain. Its specificity is unknown. A sample-barcoded 5' primer and a J-beta primer mix were used in a second PCR of roughly 6 to 11 cycles. TCRdb used MiXCR to reprocess the 5' RACE reads, holding one entry per CDR3 protein. The sample has 1 million to 1.2 million distinct CDR3 sequences, more than 30% seen once. These data originate in a study of blood T cells in healthy people across ages. Turning to the study itself: Template switching picked up about one barcoded beta molecule for each two T cells. Study-level points and caveats: Changes seen in expanded clonotypes were possibly confounded by donor CMV status left unknown.

Germline lookup yields CDR1 LGHNA and CDR2 YNFKEQ. V lost 0 bases and J lost 0; bases outside the gene matches: 5. This CDR3 contains 17 residues. This chain uses TRBV4-2 with TRBJ1-1; 9 bases map to TRBD1. The specimen was blood. The sequence was collected from a man aged 18 to 29 in good health. DNA for the CDR3: TGTGCCAGCAGCCAAGAGTCAACAGGGGGCATGAACACTGAAGCTTTCTTT. Residues: CASSQESTGGMNTEAFF.